The text below deals with one TCR beta chain. What antigen it recognizes has not been identified. Base qualities were left out, and no much larger clone turns up one base away. Inclusive of the bounding cysteine and phenylalanine, the CDR3 is 14 residues long. The DNA shown is the 42-base CDR3, in frame from base 1. CDR1 MNHNS and CDR2 SASEGT were looked up in the germline V gene. V is cut by 3 bases and J by 5 bases, and the space between the germline ends is 13 bases. This specimen comes from a study of prognosis after radiotherapy for stage I lung cancer (dated by TCRdb to 2020 to 2023). Concerning the study at large: Roughly 20 stage I NSCLC patients were enrolled in Nanjing, China, between 2018 and January 2019. The cohort included 13 men and five or six women, with a median age of approximately 74 years and a range of roughly 53 to 85 years. SBRT was not combined with any concurrent therapy in any patient. A total of about 40 blood samples from approximately 20 patients were sequenced, with one sample obtained before and one obtained after SBRT for each patient. Distant metastases were developed by four of the 19 patients after SBRT, at a median of around seven months, whereas no significant progression was observed in the other 15 patients. Every patient was regarded as medically inoperable, because of comorbidities in over 10 cases and refusal of surgery in seven or eight cases. Squamous cell carcinoma histology was identified in seven patients, and adenocarcinoma histology was identified in roughly eleven patients. Enrolled patients comprised some 13 with newly diagnosed primary stage I lung tumors and five with oligometastatic NSCLC after surgical resection of the primary tumor. SBRT was delivered in 3 to 5 fractions with a biologically effective dose of at least 100 Gy, and image-guided IMRT or VMAT was used for delivery. This study profiled peripheral blood TCR beta repertoires from stage I NSCLC patients before and after stereotactic body radiotherapy and linked the repertoires to distant failure.

Two rounds of multiplex PCR were performed to amplify the TCR beta CDR3 region from genomic DNA. In the first PCR round, primers specific to each TRBV and TRBJ gene were used, and the primer sequences were filed in Chinese patent CN105087789A. Universal primers were used in the second PCR round. The Roche High Pure PCR Template Preparation Kit was used to extract genomic DNA from frozen PBMCs. Paired-end sequencing with 151 bp reads was performed on the libraries using an Illumina HiSeq 3000. Regarding the original processing steps: CutAdapt was used to discard raw reads that did not contain the multiplex PCR primer sequences. PEAR was used to merge high-quality paired reads into contigs. TRB V, D and J gene segments were assigned to each contig with MiXCR by alignment to reference sequences. CDR3 sequences were clustered by base quality and sequence similarity to remove sequencing errors. Diversity was calculated as Shannon entropy divided by the natural log of the number of productive TCR sequences. Clonality was computed as one minus the ratio of Shannon entropy to the natural log of the number of unique clonotypes. Using the Youden index from ROC curves, the researchers picked the repertoire-metric cut-offs for progression-free survival, and all analyses were carried out in R 3.5.3. TCRdb applied fastp at Q25 and MiXCR to the public reads, then kept only in-frame beta chains. Rows with a matching CDR3 protein are joined into one entry that keeps the most common DNA and genes. The V and J calls and clone size are TCRdb's, not the authors'. Recorded for this sample are about 27,000 distinct CDR3 sequences; approximately 44% of them occurred a single time. Approximately 15% of the sample is in the top ten clones.

All patients had node-negative disease on CT and PET/CT, and none had a history of other malignancies or prior chemotherapy or radiotherapy. At each of two time points, roughly 6.5 milliliters of peripheral venous blood were collected in EDTA tubes. Ficoll-Paque Plus density-gradient centrifugation was used to isolate PBMCs. Immediately after collection, samples were stored at -80 degrees C until analysis. Broader findings and caveats from the paper: None of the reported P values were adjusted for multiple comparisons. After SBRT, the count of unique TCR clones dropped from a median of approximately 10,000 beforehand to nearly 7,000 afterward (Wilcoxon paired P=0.011). Differences by metastasis status were reportedly seen in TRBV and TRBJ usage frequencies, involving two V genes at baseline and, after SBRT, eight to ten V genes and two J genes. Post-SBRT Shannon entropy and its change from baseline were lower in patients who developed distant metastases; baseline Shannon entropy was not associated with metastases. The study was limited by the small cohort and short follow-up, and independent validation of the study findings is required. Tumor specificity of expanded TCR clones was not determined.

Source: PBMCs, taken before or after stereotactic body radiation therapy (not recorded which). The origin of this receptor is a donor of 50 years or more with non-small cell lung cancer. The sequence is built from TRBV6-1 and TRBJ1-2; the D gene cannot be resolved reliably. The nucleotide sequence reads as follows: TGTGCCAGCAGTGATCCCACGGTCTCTTATGGCTACACCTTC. The encoded protein is CASSDPTVSYGYTF.